Here is one TCR beta chain with its context. Sequencing was performed with immunoSEQ multiplex PCR; in TCRdb, only in-frame clones are kept and a portion is missing. The sample contains around 280,000 clones, around 85% of which appear only once. These data come from a study of blood T cell repertoires in COVID-19. About the study: PBMCs, B-cell-depleted T cells, or T cells provided the cDNA or gDNA that made up the material.

This CDR3 is 14 amino acids long. Germline V gives CDR1 SNHLY, CDR2 FYNNEI. V gave up 2 bases and J gave up 1 base, with 8 bases separating them. J is TRBJ1-1 and V is TRBV2; tentative D call: TRBD1 (5 bases). This sequence was found in a woman aged 25 to 39 who had recovered from COVID-19. Source material: peripheral blood. CDR3 region: CASSELDTNTEAFF. In DNA form, the CDR3 reads TGTGCCAGCAGTGAACTGGACACGAACACTGAAGCTTTCTTT. The full variable domain, its missing parts supplied by reference TRBV2 and TRBJ1-1, is EPEVTQTPSHQVTQMGQEVILRCVPISNHLYFYWYRQILGQKVEFLVSFYNNEISEKSEIFDDQFSVERPDGSNFTLKIRSTKLEDSAMYFCASSELDTNTEAFFGQGTRLTVV.